The 23 T cell receptor beta chains given below trace back to one sample, sequenced in a study of cytomegalovirus exposure and HLA in healthy donors. Amplification used 60 Vbeta primers and 13 Jbeta primers. Using immunoSEQ multiplex PCR, the repertoire was profiled, and TCRdb retains in-frame clones only, with some absent. The repertoire holds some 110,000 clones, with roughly 82% as singletons. Sequenced sample: PBMCs. These receptors were collected from a man in his forties or fifties in good health and CMV-seronegative.

The chain is built from TRBV6-4 and TRBJ2-3; D is perhaps TRBD2 (6 bases). Germline V gene lookup returns CDR1 MRHNA and CDR2 SNTAGT. V was clipped by 3 bases and J by 2 bases, with 9 bases between them. The CDR3 runs 14 residues. As DNA, the CDR3 is TGTGCCAGCAGTGAGGGGGGAACCACAGATACGCAGTATTTT. This translates into CASSEGGTTDTQYF.

This chain connects TRBV5-5 to TRBJ1-4; D call uncertain. The CDR3 totals 14 residues. Germline values: CDR1 SGHKS, CDR2 YYEKEE (reference sequence). V was shortened by 4 bases and J by 2 bases, with 9 bases between the two germline ends. CDR3 loop: CASSAGATNEKLFF. In DNA form, the CDR3 reads TGTGCCAGCAGCGCGGGAGCCACTAATGAAAAACTGTTTTTT.

This clone was observed a handful of times. A junction boundary mismatches the germline segment, possibly from a read error. This chain uses TRBV4-2 with TRBJ1-1; TRBD1 aligns across 9 bases. CDR1 is LGHNA and CDR2 is YNFKEQ in the germline V gene. The CDR3 spans 16 residues. Written as DNA, the CDR3 is TGTGCCAGCACCCAAAGGACAGGGGAGGTTGGCACTGAAGCTTTCTTT. As protein: CASTQRTGEVGTEAFF.

V and J are TRBV2 and TRBJ1-1; D gene ambiguous. V lost 5 bases and J lost 1, with 11 bases in between. Germline CDR1 reads SNHLY; CDR2 reads FYNNEI. The CDR3 is 14 residues long. CDR3 coding DNA: TGTGCCAGCAGTAGCACAGATCGGAACACTGAAGCTTTCTTT. Translated, it gives CASSSTDRNTEAFF.

The rearrangement uses TRBV7-9 and TRBJ2-4; 10 bases are a match to TRBD1. V dropped 4 bases and J dropped 7; count of bases not matched to a gene: 4. Germline V gives CDR1 SEHNR, CDR2 FQNEAQ (reference sequence). CDR3 size: 14 residues. The CDR3 DNA reads TGTGCCAGCAGCTGGCCGGGACAGGGGAACATTCAGTACTTC. Its protein product is CASSWPGQGNIQYF.

This chain joins TRBV7-8 and TRBJ2-7; TRBD1 matches at 9 bases. This CDR3 spans 14 amino acids. Germline-derived CDR1 and CDR2 are SGHVS and FQNEAQ. The V and J ends lost 4 bases and 5 bases, in that order; junction bases with no gene match: 6. DNA of the CDR3: TGTGCCAGCAGCTATGGGACAGGGAGGGACGAGCAGTACTTC. Its translation: CASSYGTGRDEQYF.

The genes are TRBV6-1 and TRBJ2-3; 9 nucleotides agree with TRBD1. The CDR3 runs to 15 residues. Germline trimming cut 1 base from V and 9 bases from J; bases unmatched to any gene: 8. The germline gives CDR1 MNHNS, CDR2 SASEGT. The CDR3 protein is CASSEVPGQGRTQYF. CDR3 sequence (DNA): TGTGCCAGCAGTGAAGTCCCGGGACAGGGTCGGACGCAGTATTTT.

The chain couples TRBV5-6 to TRBJ2-5; D call uncertain. The CDR3 extends over 14 amino acids. Per germline, CDR1 SGHDT and CDR2 YYEEEE. With 3 bases removed from V and 9 bases from J, the gap between germline ends came to 18 bases. The CDR3 sequence is CASSSWATWWAQYF. CDR3 in DNA: TGTGCCAGCAGCTCCTGGGCTACTTGGTGGGCCCAGTACTTC.

The rearrangement uses TRBV5-1 and TRBJ2-2, with unresolved D. V lost 4 bases and J 4 bases, leaving 11 bases between the germline ends. In germline, CDR1 is SGHRS, CDR2 YFSETQ. The CDR3 totals 14 residues. The CDR3 sequence is CASSPRTGTGELFF. The CDR3 DNA follows: TGCGCCAGCAGCCCACGAACGGGCACCGGGGAGCTGTTTTTT.

The gene calls are TRBV11-2 and TRBJ2-3, with TRBD2 matching over 9 bases. The CDR3 extends over 17 amino acids. The V and J ends lost 2 bases and 6 bases, in that order; junction bases with no gene match: 12. Germline V lookup: CDR1 SGHAT, CDR2 FQNNGV. The CDR3 nucleotides are TGTGCCAGCAGCTTATTCCCAGCGGGGGGTAGTGGGGATACGCAGTATTTT. Its protein product is CASSLFPAGGSGDTQYF.

The rearrangement links TRBV15 to TRBJ2-1; D unclear. Germline CDR1 is LNHNV and CDR2 is YYDKDF (reference sequence). The CDR3 has 12 residues. V lost 6 bases and J 8 bases, leaving 11 bases between the germline ends. The DNA for the CDR3 is TGTGCCACCAGAAAAACATTCGATGAGCAGTTCTTC. Encoded protein: CATRKTFDEQFF.

This clone has only a few counts. J is TRBJ2-3 and V is TRBV19; 12 nucleotides match TRBD1. The CDR3 spans 17 residues. The germline CDR1 and CDR2 sequences are LNHDA and SQIVND (reference sequence). V lost 3 bases and J lost 1; bases outside the gene matches: 5. The CDR3 bases are TGTGCCAGTAGTATGACGGGGACAGGGGGCGGCACAGATACGCAGTATTTT. It specifies CASSMTGTGGGTDTQYF.

V usage is TRBV11-2 and J usage is TRBJ1-6, with D possibly TRBD1 on 6 matching bases. Germline CDR1 and CDR2: SGHAT and FQNNGV. The V end lost 5 bases, the J end lost 1 base, and 18 bases lay between the germline ends. The CDR3 length is 18 residues. Here the CDR3 DNA reads TGTGCCAGCAGCCCCCGTCCGGGGGGCAATTCCTATAATTCACCCCTCCACTTT. Its translation is CASSPRPGGNSYNSPLHF.

CDR3 bases: TGTGCCAGCAGTGAAGAGGCTCCGGGGGGAAGGATTCAGTACTTC. Residues: CASSEEAPGGRIQYF. The chain is built from TRBV6-1 and TRBJ2-4; 7 nucleotides match TRBD2. CDR1 is MNHNS, CDR2 SASEGT, per germline. This CDR3 is 15 amino acids long. Losses at the gene ends were 1 base for V and 10 bases for J; bases not matched to a gene: 10.

This chain links TRBV7-3 with TRBJ1-1; 11 bases line up with TRBD1. This CDR3 has 14 amino acids. The V and J ends lost 5 bases and 11 bases, in that order; junction bases with no gene match: 10. Germline CDR1 and CDR2: SGHTA and FQGTGA. DNA for the CDR3: TGTGCCAGCAGCCCCGGGACAGGGGGAGATACGGCTTTCTTT. This encodes CASSPGTGGDTAFF.

This chain uses TRBV5-1 with TRBJ2-3; tentative D call: TRBD1 (5 bases). Germline CDR1 SGHRS, CDR2 YFSETQ. The length of the CDR3 is 14 residues. V lost 0 bases, J lost 2 bases, and 7 bases lay in between. CDR3 loop: CASSLGQLTDTQYF. The CDR3 DNA is TGCGCCAGCAGCTTGGGACAGCTCACAGATACGCAGTATTTT.

The chain uses TRBV19 and TRBJ2-2; maybe TRBD1 (6 bases). The CDR3 is 16 residues long. Germline lookup yields CDR1 LNHDA and CDR2 SQIVND (reference sequence). With 5 bases removed from V and 0 bases from J, the gap between germline ends came to 13 bases. CDR3 coding DNA: TGTGCCAGTAGTGACCGGGACATGACGAACACCGGGGAGCTGTTTTTT. It encodes CASSDRDMTNTGELFF.

The V and J genes are TRBV7-8 and TRBJ2-1, with 7 nucleotides matching TRBD1. This CDR3 is 16 amino acids long. V was clipped by 0 bases and J by 3 bases; unmatched bases: 5. The germline gives CDR1 SGHVS, CDR2 FQNEAQ. Here the CDR3 reads CASSLAGQFNYNEQFF. The DNA for the CDR3 is TGTGCCAGCAGCTTAGCGGGACAGTTTAACTACAATGAGCAGTTCTTC.

The chain carries TRBV5-1 and TRBJ1-2; D call uncertain. The germline V gene has CDR1 SGHRS and CDR2 YFSETQ. CDR3 size: 14 residues. V lost 3 bases to trimming and J lost 2 bases, with 11 bases between them. CDR3 in amino acids: CASSSGDSNYGYTF. CDR3 nucleotides: TGCGCCAGCAGCTCCGGGGATTCGAACTATGGCTACACCTTC.

The J gene is TRBJ2-1, the V gene TRBV7-2, with TRBD1 identical over 7 bases. J was trimmed by 15 bases and V by 4 bases; bases with no gene match: 12. The length of the CDR3 is 13 residues. Germline assignment: CDR1 SGHTA and CDR2 FQGNSA. CDR3 DNA sequence: TGTGCCAGCAGCTCCTACCGGGACAGCACTTTGTTCTTC. This gives the protein CASSSYRDSTLFF.

The gene calls are TRBV28 and TRBJ1-5; TRBD1 aligns across 8 bases. J was trimmed by 6 bases and V by 2 bases; bases with no gene match: 9. Germline V lookup: CDR1 MDHEN, CDR2 SYDVKM. This CDR3 has 16 amino acids. This CDR3 is CASSLTTQGASQPQHF. The CDR3 nucleotides read TGTGCCAGCAGTTTAACTACTCAGGGGGCTAGTCAGCCCCAGCATTTT.

The rearrangement uses TRBV4-1 and TRBJ1-2; 7 bases agree with TRBD1. Trimming removed 4 bases from V and 5 bases from J; junction bases left unmatched: 10. The length of the CDR3 is 15 residues. CDR1 is MGHRA, CDR2 YSYEKL, per germline. The CDR3 sequence is CASSPSGTEIYGYTF. The CDR3 nucleotides are TGCGCCAGCAGCCCGTCCGGGACAGAGATTTATGGCTACACCTTC.

The chain links TRBV5-4 to TRBJ1-2; 9 nucleotides agree with TRBD1. Germline lookup yields CDR1 SGHNT and CDR2 YYREEE (reference sequence). The CDR3 runs 14 residues. Trimming cost V 4 bases and J 10 bases; bases outside gene matches: 11. The CDR3 DNA is TGTGCCAGCAGCCCTGGACAGGGGTACGACGACTACACCTTC. Translation: CASSPGQGYDDYTF.